The source of this T cell receptor (beta chain) is a study of identical twins. Study results and limitations: Shared out-of-frame alpha sequences (those common to twins) showed excess low generation probability.

As to this clonotype: Antigen: not known.

Germline V gives CDR1 SGHTA, CDR2 FQGNSA. The V and J ends lost 5 bases and 3 bases respectively, with 14 bases between them. The length of the CDR3 is 14 residues. TCRdb ran MiXCR on the 5' RACE reads and lists one entry per CDR3 protein. The sample holds about 530,000 distinct CDR3 sequences; roughly 15% are singletons and the top ten take 0.44%. The same sample was also used in a study of yellow fever vaccine responses in identical twins.

This TCR came from a woman under 30 in good health. What was sequenced was CD4+ T cells sorted from blood. The chain is built from TRBV7-2 and TRBJ2-7, with D perhaps matching TRBD2 (5 bases). CDR3 residues: CASSQRPGNYEQYF. CDR3 in DNA: TGTGCCAGCAGCCAACGACCGGGAAACTACGAGCAGTACTTC.